Below, 32 T cell receptor beta chains from the same sample are listed, as sequenced in a study of blood T cell repertoires in COVID-19. The assay was immunoSEQ multiplex PCR, and TCRdb's table has in-frame clones only and misses some. The table lists 200,000 or so clones, 80% to 90% of them singletons. Sequencing was carried out using peripheral blood. The receptors were sampled from a woman of 80 years or more with COVID-19, enrolled during active disease.

The chain carries TRBV9 and TRBJ2-7; tentatively, D is TRBD1 (6 bases). CDR3 length: 14 residues. CDR1 and CDR2 (germline): SGDLS, YYNGEE. The V end lost 2 bases, the J end lost 2 bases, and 11 bases lay between the germline ends. The CDR3 region is CASSVDTGPYEQYF. CDR3 bases: TGTGCCAGCAGCGTGGATACAGGGCCCTACGAGCAGTACTTC.

This rearrangement joins TRBV5-1 to TRBJ1-5; TRBD1 might be the D (6 bases). The CDR3 loop spans 14 amino acids. Germline V lookup: CDR1 SGHRS, CDR2 YFSETQ. V dropped 0 bases and J dropped 8 bases, with 12 bases sitting between them. CDR3 sequence reads: CASSLVPGVEPQHF. Here the CDR3 DNA reads TGCGCCAGCAGCTTGGTCCCAGGGGTAGAGCCCCAGCATTTT.

The chain combines TRBV7-9 with TRBJ2-1; a weak D match, TRBD2 (5 bases). The V and J ends lost 3 bases and 3 bases respectively, with 15 bases between them. The CDR3 runs to 16 residues. From germline, CDR1 is SEHNR and CDR2 FQNEAQ (reference sequence). The CDR3 sequence: CASSFFTSLIYNEQFF. DNA for the CDR3: TGTGCCAGCAGCTTTTTTACTAGTTTAATCTACAATGAGCAGTTCTTC.

This chain joins TRBV5-1 and TRBJ2-3; TRBD2 aligns across 7 bases. There are 16 residues in the CDR3. V lost 2 bases and J lost 6; bases outside the gene matches: 12. Germline CDR1 SGHRS, CDR2 YFSETQ. CDR3 DNA: TGCGCCAGCAGCTTTCAAATTAGCGGGTACGGCGATACGCAGTATTTT. As protein: CASSFQISGYGDTQYF.

The chain combines TRBV3-1 (or the pseudogene TRBV3-2) with TRBJ2-5; 10 bases are shared with TRBD1. The junction had 9 bases not matched to a gene; V was cut back by 0 bases and J by 2 bases. The CDR3 is 18 residues long. Germline loops: CDR1 LGHDT, CDR2 YNNKEL (reference sequence). The CDR3 DNA reads as TGTGCCAGCAGCCAAGAGCCGGGACAGGGGCTAAGACAAGAGACCCAGTACTTC. This sequence encodes CASSQEPGQGLRQETQYF.

The chain couples TRBV9 to TRBJ2-5; TRBD2 matches 14 bases. This CDR3 region has 17 residues. Germline-derived CDR1 and CDR2 are SGDLS and YYNGEE. V lost 4 bases and J lost 9; bases outside the gene matches: 14. The CDR3, as DNA: TGTGCCAGCAGCCAGGGACTAGCGGGGGCCGGGGGGGCGTCCCAGTACTTC. Protein: CASSQGLAGAGGASQYF.

This chain joins TRBV5-6 and TRBJ1-2, with TRBD1 identical over 9 bases. The germline gives CDR1 SGHDT, CDR2 YYEEEE. The CDR3 sequence is 15 residues long. After removal of 4 bases from V and 7 bases from J, the junction contained 11 bases not matched to a gene. CDR3 loop: CASSNQQGAWVGYTF. As DNA, the CDR3 is TGTGCCAGCAGCAACCAACAGGGGGCTTGGGTTGGCTACACCTTC. Supplemented by reference TRBV5-6 and TRBJ1-2, the full variable domain reads DAGVTQSPTHLIKTRGQQVTLRCSPKSGHDTVSWYQQALGQGPQFIFQYYEEEERQRGNFPDRFSGHQFPNYSSELNVNALLLGDSALYLCASSNQQGAWVGYTFGSGTRLTVV.

The chain combines TRBV14 with TRBJ1-2, with D hard to call. CDR1 is SGHDN and CDR2 is FVKESK in the germline V gene. Between the trimmed V and J ends, which lost 0 bases and 0 bases, there was a span of 2 bases. This CDR3 spans 13 amino acids. CDR3 residues: CASSQDANYGYTF. The CDR3 DNA sequence: TGTGCCAGCAGCCAAGACGCTAACTATGGCTACACCTTC.

This clone is a singleton in its sample. The chain carries TRBV20-1 and TRBJ2-3, with a possible D match to TRBD2 (6 bases). CDR3 length equals 11 residues. V gave up 6 bases and J gave up 9 bases, with 13 bases separating them. CDR1 DFQATT and CDR2 SNEGSKA come from the germline V gene (reference sequence). CDR3 nucleotide sequence: TGCAGTGCACGACTAGTCGAGACGCAGTATTTT. This translates into CSARLVETQYF.

The CDR3 sequence is CASSGGMSDNSPLHF. Written as DNA, the CDR3 is TGTGCCAGCAGCGGCGGGATGTCGGATAATTCACCCCTCCACTTT. This chain connects TRBV9 to TRBJ1-6; no clear D. The CDR3 covers 15 residues. Per germline, CDR1 SGDLS and CDR2 YYNGEE. V dropped 3 bases and J dropped 5 bases, with 12 bases sitting between them.

V gene TRBV29-1 combines with J gene TRBJ2-2, with D perhaps TRBD1 (5 bases). CDR1 SQVTM and CDR2 ANQGSEA come from the germline V gene. The CDR3 has 16 amino acids. V lost 1 base and J 3 bases, leaving 15 bases between the germline ends. The CDR3 DNA follows: TGCAGCGTTGAAGGGGTCCCAACAGGATACACCGGGGAGCTGTTTTTT. The encoded protein is CSVEGVPTGYTGELFF.

V usage is TRBV7-8 and J usage is TRBJ1-3; D perhaps matches TRBD1 (5 bases). CDR3 length: 16 amino acids. With 10 bases removed from V and 10 bases from J, the gap between germline ends came to 29 bases. From germline, CDR1 is SGHVS and CDR2 FQNEAQ. CDR3 nucleotide sequence: TGTGCCACCTCCCATCGGGACCGGACTACGGGGGGGACCATATATTTT. Protein: CATSHRDRTTGGTIYF.

The chain is built from TRBV6-5 and TRBJ2-2; D gene unclear. Germline CDR1 MNHEY, CDR2 SVGAGI. The V and J ends lost 5 bases and 2 bases respectively, with 6 bases between them. CDR3 length equals 13 residues. The chain's CDR3 is CASSPFNTGELFF. The CDR3, as DNA: TGTGCCAGCAGTCCCTTCAACACCGGGGAGCTGTTTTTT.

V is TRBV5-4 and J is TRBJ1-6; D is ambiguous. The CDR3 sequence is 13 residues long. CDR1 is SGHNT, CDR2 YYREEE, per germline (reference sequence). Trimming took 0 bases from V and 8 from J, leaving 6 bases between them. This CDR3 reads CASSLAPDSPLHF. In DNA form, the CDR3 reads TGTGCCAGCAGCTTGGCGCCAGATTCACCCCTCCACTTT.

The rearrangement links TRBV7-9 to TRBJ2-3; 8 nucleotides match TRBD1. CDR3 size: 13 residues. The ends lost 4 bases at V and 4 bases at J; junction bases unmatched: 1. Germline V gene data show CDR1 as SEHNR and CDR2 as FQNEAQ (reference sequence). The CDR3 sequence is CASSSTGADTQYF. CDR3 coding DNA: TGTGCCAGCAGCTCGACAGGGGCAGATACGCAGTATTTT.

CDR3 sequence reads: CASSYSYIYEQYF. The CDR3 DNA sequence: TGTGCCAGCAGTTACTCATATATCTACGAGCAGTACTTC. The gene calls are TRBV6-5 and TRBJ2-7; D gene ambiguous. Trimming pared 0 bases from V and 3 bases from J, leaving 6 bases between. The germline V gene encodes CDR1 MNHEY and CDR2 SVGAGI. The CDR3 contains 13 residues.

V usage is TRBV19 and J usage is TRBJ1-3, with 8 nucleotides matching TRBD1. Germline lookup yields CDR1 LNHDA and CDR2 SQIVND (reference sequence). The V gene end was trimmed by 8 bases and the J gene end by 4 bases; junction bases not matched to a gene: 1. CDR3 length: 12 amino acids. CDR3 in DNA: TGTGCCAGTGGACAGGGAGGAAACACCATATATTTT. This codes for CASGQGGNTIYF.

The V and J genes are TRBV27 and TRBJ2-7, with no clear D. The CDR3 totals 13 residues. Between the trimmed V and J ends, which lost 0 bases and 5 bases, there was a span of 8 bases. Germline V gene sequence: CDR1 MNHEY, CDR2 SMNVEV (reference sequence). Here the CDR3 reads CASSLSSIHEQYF. The CDR3 DNA sequence: TGTGCCAGCAGTTTATCGAGTATCCACGAGCAGTACTTC.

The rearrangement uses TRBV19 and TRBJ1-4; the match to TRBD1 covers 7 bases. The germline CDR1 and CDR2 sequences are LNHDA and SQIVND (reference sequence). After removal of 6 bases from V and 3 bases from J, the junction contained 7 bases not matched to a gene. The CDR3 sequence is 15 residues long. The CDR3 spells CASRRGLGANEKLFF. The CDR3 DNA is TGTGCCAGTAGGAGGGGGCTGGGGGCTAATGAAAAACTGTTTTTT.

This chain connects TRBV7-2 to TRBJ2-1, with a tentative D call TRBD2 (6 bases). Trimming pared 5 bases from V and 3 bases from J, leaving 14 bases between. The CDR3 is 15 amino acids. Germline V gene lookup returns CDR1 SGHTA and CDR2 FQGNSA. In DNA, the CDR3 is TGTGCCAGCAGCCTCCGGGACTCTCTCTACAATGAGCAGTTCTTC. Its translation is CASSLRDSLYNEQFF. The full variable domain, its missing parts supplied by reference TRBV7-2 and TRBJ2-1, is GAGVSQSPSNKVTEKGKDVELRCDPISGHTALYWYRQSLGQGLEFLIYFQGNSAPDKSGLPSDRFSAERTGGSVSTLTIQRTQQEDSAVYLCASSLRDSLYNEQFFGPGTRLTVL.

This clone occurred once. The rearrangement joins TRBV6-1 to TRBJ2-5; the D gene is possibly TRBD1 (7 bases). V shed 1 base and J shed 6 bases, with 15 bases lying between them. The CDR3 runs to 15 residues. Germline CDR1 is MNHNS and CDR2 is SASEGT. This chain's CDR3 is CASSEGPGGLKTQYF. CDR3 nucleotides: TGTGCCAGCAGTGAAGGCCCAGGGGGGTTAAAGACCCAGTACTTC.

This clone was seen once. The rearrangement uses TRBV10-3 and TRBJ1-2; TRBD1 agrees at 9 bases. V shed 2 bases and J 6 bases; nucleotides not matched to a gene: 7. Germline-derived CDR1 and CDR2 are ENHRY and SYGVKD. The CDR3 loop spans 15 amino acids. DNA of the CDR3: TGTGCCATCAGTGAGAGGGACAGGGCTAGGGATGGCTACACCTTC. This sequence encodes CAISERDRARDGYTF.

V is TRBV7-6 and J is TRBJ2-7; 8 bases are a match to TRBD2. V shed 4 bases and J 3 bases; nucleotides not matched to a gene: 8. CDR3 length: 15 amino acids. Looked up from germline, CDR1 is SGHVS and CDR2 is FNYEAQ. In DNA form, the CDR3 reads TGTGCCAGCAGCTCCGGGGTAGCGGGGAACTACGAGCAGTACTTC. This encodes CASSSGVAGNYEQYF.

The chain joins TRBV13 to TRBJ1-4; 10 bases line up with TRBD1. The CDR3 loop spans 17 amino acids. The V gene end was trimmed by 2 bases and the J gene end by 8 bases; junction bases not matched to a gene: 11. Per the germline V gene, CDR1 is PRHDT and CDR2 is FYEKMQ (reference sequence). CDR3 sequence reads: CASSLRPTGTGEEKLFF. As DNA, the CDR3 is TGTGCCAGCAGCTTACGACCCACCGGGACAGGGGAGGAAAAACTGTTTTTT.

The genes are TRBV3-1 (or the pseudogene TRBV3-2) and TRBJ1-4; D is undetermined. In germline, CDR1 is LGHDT, CDR2 YNNKEL (reference sequence). The CDR3 is made up of 16 amino acids. V dropped 0 bases and J dropped 6 bases, with 14 bases sitting between them. The chain's CDR3 is CASSQDAGTGHEKLFF. DNA of the CDR3: TGTGCCAGCAGCCAAGATGCGGGAACGGGCCATGAAAAACTGTTTTTT.

The chain carries TRBV7-9 and TRBJ1-2; unclear D gene. This CDR3 is built from 14 residues. The V end lost 5 bases, the J end lost 0 bases, and 10 bases lay between the germline ends. CDR1 SEHNR and CDR2 FQNEAQ come from the germline V gene (reference sequence). This chain's CDR3 is CASSPPRANYGYTF. As DNA, the CDR3 is TGTGCCAGCAGCCCCCCGAGGGCTAACTATGGCTACACCTTC.

The rearrangement joins TRBV4-1 to TRBJ2-1, with 9 bases matching TRBD2. This CDR3 is built from 15 residues. The V gene end was trimmed by 2 bases and the J gene end by 6 bases; junction bases not matched to a gene: 5. The germline gives CDR1 MGHRA, CDR2 YSYEKL. The CDR3 nucleotides read TGCGCCAGCAGCCAATCGGGACTAGCAGCCAATGAGCAGTTCTTC. The encoded protein is CASSQSGLAANEQFF.

This chain links TRBV2 with TRBJ2-3; 7 bases map to TRBD1. V shed 4 bases, J shed 0 bases, and the junction held 10 bases outside the gene matches. The V gene's germline CDR1 is SNHLY and CDR2 FYNNEI. This CDR3 has 17 amino acids. CDR3: CASSAPRQGPSTDTQYF. CDR3 nucleotides: TGTGCCAGCAGTGCCCCGAGACAGGGCCCTAGCACAGATACGCAGTATTTT.

This clone is a singleton in its sample. The rearrangement uses TRBV5-4 and TRBJ2-3; 8 bases align to TRBD1. J lost 1 base, V lost 6 bases, and 4 bases had no gene match. The CDR3 length is 14 residues. CDR1 and CDR2 (germline): SGHNT, YYREEE (reference sequence). The CDR3 is CASTPTGGTDTQYF. The CDR3, as DNA: TGTGCCAGCACGCCGACAGGGGGCACAGATACGCAGTATTTT.

This chain connects TRBV2 to TRBJ2-7; a weak D match, TRBD2 (6 bases). Trimming shortened V by 4 bases and J by 1 base, and 8 bases separated the two germline ends. Germline CDR1 and CDR2: SNHLY and FYNNEI. The CDR3 is 13 amino acids. The CDR3 region has the DNA TGTGCCAGCAGTGTTGCGGGATCCTACGAGCAGTACTTC. Its protein product is CASSVAGSYEQYF.

The chain carries TRBV5-1 and TRBJ1-2, with a tentative D call TRBD1 (6 bases). Trimming left V 4 bases short and J 7 bases short, with 17 bases between. The length of the CDR3 is 14 residues. Germline CDR1 is SGHRS and CDR2 is YFSETQ. CDR3 sequence (DNA): TGCGCCAGCAGCGCAGTAACAGGGAGCGGTGGCTACACCTTC. It translates to CASSAVTGSGGYTF.

This clone has only a few counts. V is TRBV28 and J is TRBJ1-3; TRBD1 matches 8 bases. Germline loops: CDR1 MDHEN, CDR2 SYDVKM. CDR3 length: 20 amino acids. The junction had 17 bases not matched to a gene; V was cut back by 4 bases and J by 0 bases. DNA of the CDR3: TGTGCCAGCAGTTCTTTCGACCCCGGGACAGGATATTTCTCTGGAAACACCATATATTTT. Its protein product is CASSSFDPGTGYFSGNTIYF.